This T cell receptor (beta chain) stems from a study of regulatory T cells in long-lasting Graves disease. Regarding the study as a whole: New patients shared around 1,000 public clonotypes, and persistent patients shared more, with under 3,500.

Germline V gene sequence: CDR1 SGHVS, CDR2 FQNEAQ. The CDR3 is 14 amino acids. The time point denotes: newly diagnosed GD, antithyroid drugs for less than 3 months. PBMCs provided the RNA from which the TCR library was made. With respect to this clonotype: Its specificity is not known. The junction shows a germline mismatch at one end, possibly a read error.

Arm-PCR of CDR3 regions with iRepertoire HTBI primers generated TCR beta libraries. TCRdb processed the multiplex PCR reads anew with MiXCR; each CDR3 protein has one entry. The table records around 420,000 distinct CDR3 sequences, approximately 15% of them present only once. In addition, the sample was reused for a study of T cells in Graves' hyperthyroidism and ophthalmopathy. That publication notes: Uncontrolled infection, other autoimmune disease, pregnancy or lactation led to exclusion. Ophthalmopathy prediction by the model preceded onset by a median approximately 5.9 months.

This sequence joins TRBV7-8 and TRBJ2-7, with 9 bases lining up with TRBD1. This receptor was identified in a woman aged 40 to 50 with Graves disease. The sample here was peripheral blood mononuclear cells (PBMCs), taken at new diagnosis, from a patient treated with antithyroid drugs. The CDR3 spells CTSSPTGGGYEQYF. The CDR3 DNA is TGTACCAGCAGCCCAACAGGGGGCGGTTACGAGCAGTACTTC.